This TCR beta chain was documented in a study of T cells in Graves' hyperthyroidism and ophthalmopathy. The definition of stable Graves' hyperthyroidism was no ophthalmopathy progression within 18 months. This clonotype was seen many times. The investigators amplified TCR beta CDR3 regions from RNA transcripts. HTBI primers were employed in a first-round RT-PCR of the TCR CDR3. In TCRdb, the multiplex PCR reads were re-called with MiXCR into one record per CDR3 protein. The table includes 300,000 or so distinct CDR3 sequences, over 15% detected once. V lost 4 bases to trimming and J lost 0 bases, with 13 bases between them. The CDR3 covers 15 residues. Germline V gene data show CDR1 as SGHRS and CDR2 as YFSETQ.

This clonotype was sampled from a man aged 25 to 40 with Graves' hyperthyroidism. The chain combines TRBV5-1 with TRBJ1-2, with D perhaps TRBD1 (5 bases). Sequencing was carried out using blood. The CDR3 reads CASSPRTSTNYGYTF. The DNA for the CDR3 is TGCGCCAGCAGCCCGAGGACATCTACTAACTATGGCTACACCTTC.